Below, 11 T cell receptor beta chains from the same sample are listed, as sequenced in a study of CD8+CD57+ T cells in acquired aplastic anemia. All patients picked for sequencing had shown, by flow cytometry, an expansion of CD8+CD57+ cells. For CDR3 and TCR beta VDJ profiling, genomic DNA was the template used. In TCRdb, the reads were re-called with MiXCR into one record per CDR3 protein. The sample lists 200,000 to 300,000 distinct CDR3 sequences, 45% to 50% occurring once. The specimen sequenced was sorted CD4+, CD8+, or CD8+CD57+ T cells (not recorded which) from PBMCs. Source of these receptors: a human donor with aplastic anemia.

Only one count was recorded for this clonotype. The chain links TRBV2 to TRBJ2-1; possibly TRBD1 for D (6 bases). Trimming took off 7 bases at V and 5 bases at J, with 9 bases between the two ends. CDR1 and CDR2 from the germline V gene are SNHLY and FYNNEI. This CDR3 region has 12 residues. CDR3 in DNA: TGTGCCAGCATAAGGGGGAACAATGAGCAGTTCTTC. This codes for CASIRGNNEQFF.

The CDR3 DNA is TGCGCCAGCAGTGAGTCGTATCGTAAGAGCTACACCTTC. Encoded protein: CASSESYRKSYTF. The chain recombines TRBV10-2 with TRBJ1-2, with D unresolved. Germline CDR1 WSHSY, CDR2 SAAADI. V was shortened by 0 bases and J by 9 bases, with 11 bases between the two germline ends. The CDR3 covers 13 residues.

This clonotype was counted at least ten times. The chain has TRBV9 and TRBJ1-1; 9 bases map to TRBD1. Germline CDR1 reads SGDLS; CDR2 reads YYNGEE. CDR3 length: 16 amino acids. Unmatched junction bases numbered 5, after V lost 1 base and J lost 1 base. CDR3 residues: CASSVPSGQGNTEAFF. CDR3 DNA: TGTGCCAGCAGCGTACCCTCGGGACAGGGGAACACTGAAGCTTTCTTT.

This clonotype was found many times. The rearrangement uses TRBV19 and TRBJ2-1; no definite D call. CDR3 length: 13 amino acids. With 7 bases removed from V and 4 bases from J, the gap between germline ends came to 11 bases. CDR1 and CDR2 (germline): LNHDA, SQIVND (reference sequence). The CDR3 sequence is CASIHPEYNEQFF. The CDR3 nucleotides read TGTGCCAGTATTCATCCGGAATACAATGAGCAGTTCTTC.

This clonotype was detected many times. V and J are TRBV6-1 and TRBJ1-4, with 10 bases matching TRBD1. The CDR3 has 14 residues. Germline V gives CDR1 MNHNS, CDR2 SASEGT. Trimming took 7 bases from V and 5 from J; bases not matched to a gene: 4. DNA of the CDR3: TGTGCCAGCAATCCGGGACAGGGGAATGAAAAACTGTTTTTT. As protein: CASNPGQGNEKLFF.

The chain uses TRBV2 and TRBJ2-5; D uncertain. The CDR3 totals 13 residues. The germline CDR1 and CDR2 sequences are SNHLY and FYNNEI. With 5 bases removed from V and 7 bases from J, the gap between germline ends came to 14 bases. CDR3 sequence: CASSPGGVGTQYF. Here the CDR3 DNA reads TGTGCCAGCAGTCCGGGCGGAGTCGGGACCCAGTACTTC.

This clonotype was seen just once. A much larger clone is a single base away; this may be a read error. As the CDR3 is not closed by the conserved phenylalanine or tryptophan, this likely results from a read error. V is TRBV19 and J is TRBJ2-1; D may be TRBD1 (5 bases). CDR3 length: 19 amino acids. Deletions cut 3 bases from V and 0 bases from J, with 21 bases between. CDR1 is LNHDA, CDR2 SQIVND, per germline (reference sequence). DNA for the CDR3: TGTGCCAGTAGTATTCATCAGGCACAGGTTGGGTCCTCCTACAATGAGCAGTTCCTC. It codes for CASSIHQAQVGSSYNEQFL.

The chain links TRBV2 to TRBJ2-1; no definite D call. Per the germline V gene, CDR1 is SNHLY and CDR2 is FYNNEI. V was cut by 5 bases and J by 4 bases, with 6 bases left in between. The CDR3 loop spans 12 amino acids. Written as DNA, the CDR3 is TGTGCCAGCAGTCAATCGTACAATGAGCAGTTCTTC. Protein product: CASSQSYNEQFF.

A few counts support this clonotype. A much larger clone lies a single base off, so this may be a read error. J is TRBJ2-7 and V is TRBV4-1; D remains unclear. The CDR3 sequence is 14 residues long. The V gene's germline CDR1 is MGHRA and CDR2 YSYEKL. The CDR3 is CAGSQALGWYEQYF. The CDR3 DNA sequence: TGCGCCGGCAGCCAAGCGTTAGGGTGGTACGAGCAGTACTTC.

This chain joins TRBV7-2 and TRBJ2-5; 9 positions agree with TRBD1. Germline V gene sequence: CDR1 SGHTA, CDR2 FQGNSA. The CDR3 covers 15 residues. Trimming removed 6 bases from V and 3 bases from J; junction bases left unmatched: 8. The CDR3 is CASSYRTGAEETQYF. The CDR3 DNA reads TGTGCCAGCAGTTATAGGACAGGGGCAGAAGAGACCCAGTACTTC.

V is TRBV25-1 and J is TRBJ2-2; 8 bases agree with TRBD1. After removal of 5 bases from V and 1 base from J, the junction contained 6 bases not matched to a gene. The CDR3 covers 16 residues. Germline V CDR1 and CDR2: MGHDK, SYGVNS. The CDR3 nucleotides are TGTGCCAGCAGTAACAATGACAGGGGGAACACCGGGGAGCTGTTTTTT. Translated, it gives CASSNNDRGNTGELFF.